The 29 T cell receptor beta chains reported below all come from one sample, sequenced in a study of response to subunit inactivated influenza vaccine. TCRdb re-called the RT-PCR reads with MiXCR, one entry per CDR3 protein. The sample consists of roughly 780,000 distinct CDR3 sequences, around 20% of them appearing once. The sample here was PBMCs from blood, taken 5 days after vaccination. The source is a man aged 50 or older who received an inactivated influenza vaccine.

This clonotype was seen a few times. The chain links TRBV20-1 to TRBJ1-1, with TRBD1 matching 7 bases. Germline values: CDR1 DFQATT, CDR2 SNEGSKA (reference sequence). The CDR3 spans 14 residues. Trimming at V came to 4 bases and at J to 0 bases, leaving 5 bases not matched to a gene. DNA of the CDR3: TGCAGTGCTATACGGGGACAGATGAACACTGAAGCTTTCTTT. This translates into CSAIRGQMNTEAFF.

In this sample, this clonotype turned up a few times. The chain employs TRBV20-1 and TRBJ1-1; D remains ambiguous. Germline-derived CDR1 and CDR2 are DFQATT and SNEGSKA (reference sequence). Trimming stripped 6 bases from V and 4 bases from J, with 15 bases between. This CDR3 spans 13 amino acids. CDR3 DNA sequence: TGCAGTGCCGGAGATCCTAAAGGCACTGAAGCTTTCTTT. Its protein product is CSAGDPKGTEAFF.

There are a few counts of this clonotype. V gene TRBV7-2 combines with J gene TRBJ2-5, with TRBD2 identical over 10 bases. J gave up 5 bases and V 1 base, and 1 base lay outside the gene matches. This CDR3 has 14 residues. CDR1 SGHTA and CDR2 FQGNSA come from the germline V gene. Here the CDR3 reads CASSLVSGRETQYF. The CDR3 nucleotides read TGTGCCAGCAGCTTAGTTAGCGGGAGGGAGACCCAGTACTTC. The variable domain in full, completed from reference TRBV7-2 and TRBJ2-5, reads GAGVSQSPSNKVTEKGKDVELRCDPISGHTALYWYRQSLGQGLEFLIYFQGNSAPDKSGLPSDRFSAERTGGSVSTLTIQRTQQEDSAVYLCASSLVSGRETQYFGPGTRLLVL.

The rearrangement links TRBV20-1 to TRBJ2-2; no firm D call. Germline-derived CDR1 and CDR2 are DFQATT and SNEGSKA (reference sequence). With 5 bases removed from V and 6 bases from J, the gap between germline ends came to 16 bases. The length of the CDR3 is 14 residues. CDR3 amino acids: CSARDSMGSGELFF. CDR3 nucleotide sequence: TGCAGTGCTCGTGACTCAATGGGTTCCGGGGAGCTGTTTTTT.

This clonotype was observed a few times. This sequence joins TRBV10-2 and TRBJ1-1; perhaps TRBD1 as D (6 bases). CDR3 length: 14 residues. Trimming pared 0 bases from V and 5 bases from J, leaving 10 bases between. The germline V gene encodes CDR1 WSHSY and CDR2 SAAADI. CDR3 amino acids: CASSESGGGTEAFF. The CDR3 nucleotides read TGCGCCAGCAGTGAGTCAGGGGGTGGGACTGAAGCTTTCTTT.

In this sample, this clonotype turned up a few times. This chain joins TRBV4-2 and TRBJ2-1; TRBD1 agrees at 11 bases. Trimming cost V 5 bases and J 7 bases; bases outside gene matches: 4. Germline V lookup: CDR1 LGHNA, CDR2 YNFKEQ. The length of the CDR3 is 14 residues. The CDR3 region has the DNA TGTGCCAGCAGCGGGGACAGGGGGATTAATGAGCAGTTCTTC. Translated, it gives CASSGDRGINEQFF.

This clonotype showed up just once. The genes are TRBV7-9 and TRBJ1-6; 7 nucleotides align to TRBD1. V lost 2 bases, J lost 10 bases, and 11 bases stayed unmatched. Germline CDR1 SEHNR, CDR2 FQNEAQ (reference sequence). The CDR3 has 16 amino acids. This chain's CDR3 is CASSLRRTGGESPLHF. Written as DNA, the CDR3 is TGTGCCAGCAGCTTACGGCGGACAGGAGGGGAGTCACCCCTCCACTTT.

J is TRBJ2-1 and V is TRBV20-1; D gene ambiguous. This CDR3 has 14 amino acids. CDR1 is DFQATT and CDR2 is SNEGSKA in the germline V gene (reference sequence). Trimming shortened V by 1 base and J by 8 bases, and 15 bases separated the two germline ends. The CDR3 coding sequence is TGCAGTGCTAGAGGTAGGGTGTTGGCGGATGAGCAGTTCTTC. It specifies CSARGRVLADEQFF.

Written as DNA, the CDR3 is TGCAGTGCCGAGGCGGGACTCGCGTACAATGAGCAGTTCTTC. This gives the protein CSAEAGLAYNEQFF. The chain employs TRBV20-1 and TRBJ2-1; D is perhaps TRBD2 (6 bases). V lost 6 bases and J lost 4, with 16 bases in between. Germline V lookup: CDR1 DFQATT, CDR2 SNEGSKA (reference sequence). The CDR3 extends over 14 amino acids.

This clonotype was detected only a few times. The CDR3 bases are TGTGCCAGCAGCGCCCTACTCACTCATGGCTACACCTTC. It yields the protein CASSALLTHGYTF. The chain couples TRBV2 to TRBJ1-2; D remains unclear. CDR3 size: 13 residues. Germline values: CDR1 SNHLY, CDR2 FYNNEI. V was trimmed by 6 bases and J by 6 bases, leaving 14 bases between them.

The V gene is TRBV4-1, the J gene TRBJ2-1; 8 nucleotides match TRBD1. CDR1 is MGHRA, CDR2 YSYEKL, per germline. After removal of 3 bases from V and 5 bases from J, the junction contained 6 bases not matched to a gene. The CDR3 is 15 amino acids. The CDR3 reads CASSHIGTGHNEQFF. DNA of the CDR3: TGCGCCAGCAGCCATATTGGGACAGGACACAATGAGCAGTTCTTC.

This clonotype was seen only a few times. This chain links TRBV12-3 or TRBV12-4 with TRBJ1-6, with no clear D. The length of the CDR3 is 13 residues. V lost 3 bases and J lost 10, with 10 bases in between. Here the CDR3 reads CASSFLEGSPLHF. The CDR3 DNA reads TGTGCCAGCAGTTTCCTGGAGGGATCACCCCTCCACTTT.

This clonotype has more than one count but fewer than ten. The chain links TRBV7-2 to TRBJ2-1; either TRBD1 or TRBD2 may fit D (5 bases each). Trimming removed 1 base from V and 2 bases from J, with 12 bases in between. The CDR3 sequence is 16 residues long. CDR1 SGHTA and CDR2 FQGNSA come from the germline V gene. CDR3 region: CASSLVGTGTYNEQFF. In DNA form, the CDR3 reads TGTGCCAGCAGCTTAGTAGGGACCGGGACCTACAATGAGCAGTTCTTC.

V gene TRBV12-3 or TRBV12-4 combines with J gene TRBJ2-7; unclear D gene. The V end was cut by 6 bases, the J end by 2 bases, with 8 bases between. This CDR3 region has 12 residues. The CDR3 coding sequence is TGTGCCAGCAGCGGGCGGCCCTACGAGCAGTACTTC. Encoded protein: CASSGRPYEQYF.

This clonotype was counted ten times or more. In DNA, the CDR3 is TGCAGCACTCGACAGGGAATGGGTAGTGGCTACACCTTC. It specifies CSTRQGMGSGYTF. This chain joins TRBV29-1 and TRBJ1-2, with 7 bases fitting TRBD1. Germline values: CDR1 SQVTM, CDR2 ANQGSEA. The CDR3 extends over 13 amino acids. V gave up 8 bases and J gave up 7 bases; unmatched junction bases: 13. Filled out from reference TRBV29-1 and TRBJ1-2, the complete variable domain reads SAVISQKPSRDICQRGTSLTIQCQVDSQVTMMFWYRQQPGQSLTLIATANQGSEATYESGFVIDKFPISRPNLTFSTLTVSNMSPEDSSIYLCSTRQGMGSGYTFGSGTRLTVV.

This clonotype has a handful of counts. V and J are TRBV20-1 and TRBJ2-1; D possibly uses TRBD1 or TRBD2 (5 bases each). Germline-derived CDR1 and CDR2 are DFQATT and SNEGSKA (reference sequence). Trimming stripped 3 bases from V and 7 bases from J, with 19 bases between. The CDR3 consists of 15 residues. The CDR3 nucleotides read TGCAGTGCTAGGAAGGGGTGGGGGTCAAGGAATGAGCAGTTCTTC. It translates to CSARKGWGSRNEQFF.

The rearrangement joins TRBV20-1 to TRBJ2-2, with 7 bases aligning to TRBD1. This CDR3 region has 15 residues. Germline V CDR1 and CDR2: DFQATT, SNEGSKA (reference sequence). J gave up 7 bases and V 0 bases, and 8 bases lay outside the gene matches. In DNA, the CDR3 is TGCAGTGCTAGAGATGCAGGGGGTTCGAGCGGGGAGCTGTTTTTT. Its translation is CSARDAGGSSGELFF.

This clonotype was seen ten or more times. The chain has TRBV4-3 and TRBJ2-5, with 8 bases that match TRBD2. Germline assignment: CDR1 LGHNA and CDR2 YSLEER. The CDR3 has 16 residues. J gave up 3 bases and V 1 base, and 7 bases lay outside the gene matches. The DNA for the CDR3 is TGCGCCAGCAGCCAAGTTACAGCGGGGGCCAAAGAGACCCAGTACTTC. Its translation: CASSQVTAGAKETQYF.

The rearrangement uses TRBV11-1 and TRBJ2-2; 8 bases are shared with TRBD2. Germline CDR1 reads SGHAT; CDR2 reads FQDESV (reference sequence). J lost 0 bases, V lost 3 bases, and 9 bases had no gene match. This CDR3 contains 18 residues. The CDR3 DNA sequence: TGTGCCAGCAGCTTCCTACGCCAGACTAGCGCGAACACCGGGGAGCTGTTTTTT. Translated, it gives CASSFLRQTSANTGELFF. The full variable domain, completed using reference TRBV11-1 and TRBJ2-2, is EAEVAQSPRYKITEKSQAVAFWCDPISGHATLYWYRQILGQGPELLVQFQDESVVDDSQLPKDRFSAERLKGVDSTLKIQPAELGDSAMYLCASSFLRQTSANTGELFFGEGSRLTVL.

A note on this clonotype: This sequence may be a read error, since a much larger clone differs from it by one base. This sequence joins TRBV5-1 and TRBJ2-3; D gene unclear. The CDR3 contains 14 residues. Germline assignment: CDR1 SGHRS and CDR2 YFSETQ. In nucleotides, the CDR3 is TGCGTCAGCAGCCAAGCAGAGATAACAGATACGCAGTATTTT. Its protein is CVSSQAEITDTQYF.

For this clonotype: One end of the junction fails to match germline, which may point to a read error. The CDR3 loop reads CASNNINRLLGDEQFF. CDR3 nucleotides: TGTGCTAGCAACAATATCAACAGGTTGCTGGGGGACGAGCAGTTCTTC. The chain uses TRBV7-7 and TRBJ2-1; D might be TRBD1 or TRBD2, each matching 5 bases. CDR3 length equals 16 residues. CDR1 is SSHAT and CDR2 is FNYEAQ in the germline V gene (reference sequence).

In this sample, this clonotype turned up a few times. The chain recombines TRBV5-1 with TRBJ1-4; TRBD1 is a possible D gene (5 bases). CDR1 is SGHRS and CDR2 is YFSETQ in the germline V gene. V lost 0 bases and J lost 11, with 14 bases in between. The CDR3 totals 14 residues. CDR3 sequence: CASSLGLAAGKLFF. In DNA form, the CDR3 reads TGCGCCAGCAGCTTGGGGCTTGCGGCAGGGAAACTGTTTTTT.

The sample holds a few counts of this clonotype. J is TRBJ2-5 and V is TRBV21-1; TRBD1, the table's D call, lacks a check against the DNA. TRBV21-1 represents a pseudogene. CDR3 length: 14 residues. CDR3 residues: CASSFTPSKETQYF. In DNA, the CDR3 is TGTGCCAGCAGCTTTACCCCTTCCAAAGAGACCCAGTACTTC.

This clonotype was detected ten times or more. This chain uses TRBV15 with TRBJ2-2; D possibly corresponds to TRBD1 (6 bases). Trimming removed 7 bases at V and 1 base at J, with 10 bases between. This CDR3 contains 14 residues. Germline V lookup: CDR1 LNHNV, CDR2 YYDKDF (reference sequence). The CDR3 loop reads CATNRALNTGELFF. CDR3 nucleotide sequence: TGTGCCACCAACAGGGCCTTGAACACCGGGGAGCTGTTTTTT.

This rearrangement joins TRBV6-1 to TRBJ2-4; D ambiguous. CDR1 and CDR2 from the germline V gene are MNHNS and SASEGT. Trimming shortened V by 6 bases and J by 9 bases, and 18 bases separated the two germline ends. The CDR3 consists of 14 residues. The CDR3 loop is CASRTAERWGIQYF. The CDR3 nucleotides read TGTGCCAGCAGGACCGCCGAGAGGTGGGGCATTCAGTACTTC.

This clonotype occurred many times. DNA for the CDR3: TGTGCCACCAGTGGAGCGGGAACAGATACGCAGTATTTT. Translating gives CATSGAGTDTQYF. The chain joins TRBV24-1 to TRBJ2-3, with TRBD2 identical over 7 bases. Trimming took 5 bases from V and 3 from J; bases not matched to a gene: 1. From germline, CDR1 is KGHDR and CDR2 SFDVKD. This CDR3 comprises 13 residues.

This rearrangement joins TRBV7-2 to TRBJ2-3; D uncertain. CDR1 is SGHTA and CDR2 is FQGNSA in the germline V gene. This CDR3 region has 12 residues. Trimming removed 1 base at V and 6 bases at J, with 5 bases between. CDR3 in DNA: TGTGCCAGCAGCTTAGGCTGGGATACGCAGTATTTT. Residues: CASSLGWDTQYF. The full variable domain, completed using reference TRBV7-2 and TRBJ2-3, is GAGVSQSPSNKVTEKGKDVELRCDPISGHTALYWYRQSLGQGLEFLIYFQGNSAPDKSGLPSDRFSAERTGGSVSTLTIQRTQQEDSAVYLCASSLGWDTQYFGPGTRLTVL.

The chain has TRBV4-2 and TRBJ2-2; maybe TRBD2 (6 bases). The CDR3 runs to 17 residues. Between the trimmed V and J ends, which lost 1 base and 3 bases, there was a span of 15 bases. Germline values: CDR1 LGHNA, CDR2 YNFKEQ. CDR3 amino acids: CASSQVPAGWDTGELFF. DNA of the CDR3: TGTGCCAGCAGCCAAGTCCCAGCGGGTTGGGACACCGGGGAGCTGTTTTTT.

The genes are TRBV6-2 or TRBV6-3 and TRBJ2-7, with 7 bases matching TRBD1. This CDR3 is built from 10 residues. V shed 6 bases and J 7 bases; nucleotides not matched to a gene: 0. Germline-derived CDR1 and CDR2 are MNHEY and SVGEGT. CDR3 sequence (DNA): TGTGCCAGCAGGGACAGGGAGCAGTACTTC. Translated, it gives CASRDREQYF.